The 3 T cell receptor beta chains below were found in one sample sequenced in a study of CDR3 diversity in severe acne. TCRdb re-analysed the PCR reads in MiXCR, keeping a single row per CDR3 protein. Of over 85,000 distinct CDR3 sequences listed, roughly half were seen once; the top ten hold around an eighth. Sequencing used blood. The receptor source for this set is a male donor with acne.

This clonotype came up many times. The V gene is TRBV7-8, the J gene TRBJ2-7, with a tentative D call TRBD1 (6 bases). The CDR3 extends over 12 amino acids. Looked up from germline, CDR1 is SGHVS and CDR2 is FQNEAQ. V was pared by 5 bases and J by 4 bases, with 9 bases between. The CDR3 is CASSPDRYEQYV. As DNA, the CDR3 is TGTGCCAGCAGCCCAGACAGGTACGAGCAGTACGTC.

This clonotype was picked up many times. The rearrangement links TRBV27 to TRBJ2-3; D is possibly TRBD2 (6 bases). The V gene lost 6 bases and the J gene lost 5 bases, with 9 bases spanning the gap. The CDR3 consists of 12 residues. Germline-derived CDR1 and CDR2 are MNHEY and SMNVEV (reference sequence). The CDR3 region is CASRRLGDTQYF. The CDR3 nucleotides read TGTGCCAGCAGGCGACTAGGAGATACGCAGTATTTT.

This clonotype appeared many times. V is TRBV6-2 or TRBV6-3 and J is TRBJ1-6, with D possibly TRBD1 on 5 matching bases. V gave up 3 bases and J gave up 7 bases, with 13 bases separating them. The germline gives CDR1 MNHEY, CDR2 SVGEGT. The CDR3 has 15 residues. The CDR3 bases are TGTGCCAGCAGTTATGACAGACGATGGAATTCACCCCTCCACTTT. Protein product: CASSYDRRWNSPLHF.